What follows are 24 T cell receptor beta chains derived from one specimen sequenced in a study of T cell repertoires in cytomegalovirus infection. One entry per CDR3 protein, called by TCRdb with MiXCR from the reads. The repertoire has approximately 150,000 distinct CDR3 sequences, approximately 17% of them found once; the top ten carry over 15%. The sample was CD8+ T cells from PBMCs. The origin of the receptors is a human donor in good health (CMV status not recorded). Some clones in this sample may be carry-over from other donors' samples.

The sample holds a few counts of this clonotype. CDR3 residues: CASSTRPETEAFF. CDR3 DNA sequence: TGTGCCAGCAGCACCCGCCCCGAAACTGAAGCTTTCTTT. The chain employs TRBV7-6 and TRBJ1-1, with D unclear. The CDR3 covers 13 residues. Germline V CDR1 and CDR2: SGHVS, FNYEAQ. With 5 bases removed from V and 5 bases from J, the gap between germline ends came to 12 bases. The entire variable domain, with the rest obtained from reference TRBV7-6 and TRBJ1-1, is as follows: GAGVSQSPRYKVTKRGQDVALRCDPISGHVSLYWYRQALGQGPEFLTYFNYEAQQDKSGLPNDRFSAERPEGSISTLTIQRTEQRDSAMYRCASSTRPETEAFFGQGTRLTVV.

This clonotype was observed a few times. V usage is TRBV25-1 and J usage is TRBJ1-1; D remains unclear. In germline, CDR1 is MGHDK, CDR2 SYGVNS. Trimming left V 3 bases short and J 3 bases short, with 8 bases between. There are 13 residues in the CDR3. The CDR3 sequence is CASSEEEYTEAFF. As DNA, the CDR3 is TGTGCCAGCAGTGAGGAGGAGTACACTGAAGCTTTCTTT.

V and J are TRBV19 and TRBJ2-7; D may correspond to TRBD1 or TRBD2 (5 bases each). Germline V gene lookup returns CDR1 LNHDA and CDR2 SQIVND (reference sequence). With 7 bases removed from V and 2 bases from J, the gap between germline ends came to 15 bases. The CDR3 covers 14 residues. The CDR3, as DNA: TGTGCCAGTATGGGGACCCATACCCCCTACGAGCAGTACTTC. As protein: CASMGTHTPYEQYF.

This clonotype has a handful of counts. This chain joins TRBV7-9 and TRBJ2-7; possibly TRBD1 for D (5 bases). Germline loops: CDR1 SEHNR, CDR2 FQNEAQ (reference sequence). V was shortened by 0 bases and J by 6 bases, with 18 bases between the two germline ends. The length of the CDR3 is 16 residues. This CDR3 is CASSLAPAQVLVEQYF. The CDR3 nucleotides read TGTGCCAGCAGCTTAGCGCCGGCACAGGTCCTAGTCGAGCAGTACTTC.

The chain carries TRBV7-2 and TRBJ2-7; D gene unclear. The CDR3 has 13 residues. Looked up from germline, CDR1 is SGHTA and CDR2 is FQGNSA. The ends were cut back, 7 bases at V and 3 bases at J, with 13 bases in the middle. CDR3 coding DNA: TGTGCCAGCACCGATGGACCCAGCTACGAGCAGTACTTC. Translating it yields CASTDGPSYEQYF.

The chain is built from TRBV14 and TRBJ2-7, with D perhaps matching TRBD2 (6 bases). The CDR3 is 15 residues long. V lost 0 bases and J 4 bases, leaving 13 bases between the germline ends. CDR1 and CDR2 from the germline V gene are SGHDN and FVKESK. CDR3 sequence (DNA): TGTGCCAGCAGCCAAGAGAATCAGGGAGGATACGAGCAGTACTTC. It translates to CASSQENQGGYEQYF.

V gene TRBV3-1 combines with J gene TRBJ2-7, with D unresolved. Trimming left V 6 bases short and J 3 bases short, with 21 bases between. Germline lookup yields CDR1 LGHDT and CDR2 YNNKEL (reference sequence). The CDR3 has 16 amino acids. The CDR3 region is CASSPITGLGRYEQYF. For the CDR3, the DNA is TGTGCCAGCAGTCCTATCACCGGGCTCGGGCGCTACGAGCAGTACTTC.

The V call is TRBV9, the J call TRBJ2-2, with unresolved D. Trimming pared 0 bases from V and 4 bases from J, leaving 16 bases between. The germline V gene encodes CDR1 SGDLS and CDR2 YYNGEE. This CDR3 is 17 amino acids long. The CDR3 loop reads CASSVGERTIGTGELFF. The CDR3 DNA follows: TGTGCCAGCAGCGTAGGCGAGCGCACCATAGGCACCGGGGAGCTGTTTTTT.

This chain connects TRBV20-1 to TRBJ1-1; possibly TRBD1 for D (5 bases). V was trimmed by 3 bases and J by 1 base, leaving 15 bases between them. Germline CDR1 and CDR2: DFQATT and SNEGSKA (reference sequence). The CDR3 runs to 15 residues. Here the CDR3 reads CSARALGTSNTEAFF. As DNA, the CDR3 is TGCAGTGCTAGGGCGTTGGGGACGTCGAACACTGAAGCTTTCTTT.

The sample holds many counts of this clonotype. This chain links TRBV7-2 with TRBJ1-1; D might be TRBD1 (5 bases). V lost 5 bases and J lost 4, with 17 bases in between. The CDR3 covers 15 residues. Germline lookup yields CDR1 SGHTA and CDR2 FQGNSA. Here the CDR3 reads CASSPLGQGGTEAFF. The CDR3 DNA sequence: TGTGCCAGCAGCCCCCTCGGACAAGGAGGCACTGAAGCTTTCTTT.

V and J are TRBV7-3 and TRBJ2-7, with 7 nucleotides matching TRBD2. V lost 5 bases, J lost 6 bases, and 16 bases stayed unmatched. This CDR3 has 16 amino acids. Germline CDR1 and CDR2: SGHTA and FQGTGA. The CDR3 here is CASSPAGGGGLSEQYF. The CDR3 coding sequence is TGTGCCAGCAGCCCGGCGGGTGGCGGGGGACTCAGCGAGCAGTACTTC. Together with reference TRBV7-3 and TRBJ2-7, the CDR3 gives the full variable domain: GAGVSQTPSNKVTEKGKYVELRCDPISGHTALYWYRQSLGQGPEFLIYFQGTGAADDSGLPNDRFFAVRPEGSVSTLKIQRTERGDSAVYLCASSPAGGGGLSEQYFGPGTRLTVT.

This clonotype appeared a few times. The rearrangement joins TRBV7-8 to TRBJ2-1; 10 nucleotides match TRBD1. This CDR3 region has 15 residues. Per germline, CDR1 SGHVS and CDR2 FQNEAQ. J was trimmed by 7 bases and V by 7 bases; bases with no gene match: 10. This CDR3 reads CASTRGTGALNEQFF. CDR3 coding DNA: TGTGCCAGCACCCGCGGGACAGGGGCCTTGAATGAGCAGTTCTTC.

This clonotype was observed a handful of times. V usage is TRBV29-1 and J usage is TRBJ2-7, with 8 bases aligning to TRBD1. Germline lookup yields CDR1 SQVTM and CDR2 ANQGSEA. This CDR3 spans 16 amino acids. The V gene end was trimmed by 7 bases and the J gene end by 5 bases; junction bases not matched to a gene: 19. CDR3 in DNA: TGCAGCGGAAAAGGTTCCTGGACAGGGAATAAGGACGAGCAGTACTTC. As protein: CSGKGSWTGNKDEQYF.

This clonotype was counted between two and nine times. The V and J genes are TRBV6-2 or TRBV6-3 and TRBJ1-1; 7 bases fit TRBD1. Germline V gene sequence: CDR1 MNHEY, CDR2 SVGEGT. V was pared by 6 bases and J by 4 bases, with 5 bases of the junction left unmatched. CDR3 size: 13 residues. CDR3 sequence reads: CASSHYRGTEAFF. CDR3 nucleotide sequence: TGTGCCAGCAGCCATTACAGGGGCACTGAAGCTTTCTTT.

In this sample, this clonotype turned up a few times. The rearrangement links TRBV28 to TRBJ2-7; D not certain. Germline-derived CDR1 and CDR2 are MDHEN and SYDVKM. The ends were cut back, 3 bases at V and 2 bases at J, with 5 bases in the middle. The CDR3 spans 12 residues. CDR3 sequence reads: CASSFDPYEQYF. For the CDR3, the DNA is TGTGCCAGCAGTTTTGATCCCTACGAGCAGTACTTC.

This clonotype was observed many times. The chain uses TRBV7-2 and TRBJ1-3, with a possible D match to TRBD1 (5 bases). CDR1 and CDR2 from the germline V gene are SGHTA and FQGNSA. This CDR3 contains 19 residues. Trimming removed 0 bases from V and 0 bases from J, with 18 bases in between. In DNA form, the CDR3 reads TGTGCCAGCAGCTTAGCGACGTTCGGGGGTCCCTACTCTGGAAACACCATATATTTT. Residues: CASSLATFGGPYSGNTIYF.

The chain couples TRBV28 to TRBJ2-7; D tentatively fits TRBD1 or TRBD2 (5 bases each). The V and J ends lost 3 bases and 4 bases respectively, with 13 bases between them. The CDR3 contains 14 residues. The germline CDR1 and CDR2 sequences are MDHEN and SYDVKM. The DNA for the CDR3 is TGTGCCAGCAGTTTTCCGGGGCCGAGTTACGAGCAGTACTTC. Residues: CASSFPGPSYEQYF.

The table lists this clonotype with many counts. The V and J genes are TRBV7-9 and TRBJ2-2; D uncertain. The V end lost 1 base, the J end lost 4 bases, and 25 bases lay between the germline ends. CDR3 length equals 20 residues. CDR1 is SEHNR, CDR2 FQNEAQ, per germline (reference sequence). The DNA for the CDR3 is TGTGCCAGCAGCTTAGAGAGGCCAGGCAACACCCGGCGAGGCACCGGGGAGCTGTTTTTT. As protein: CASSLERPGNTRRGTGELFF.

The rearrangement links TRBV6-5 to TRBJ1-5, with D possibly matching TRBD1 (6 bases). Germline CDR1 and CDR2: MNHEY and SVGAGI. With 2 bases removed from V and 2 bases from J, the gap between germline ends came to 22 bases. The CDR3 contains 19 residues. The CDR3 region is CASSYGGTSSELGNQPQHF. CDR3 DNA sequence: TGTGCCAGCAGTTACGGGGGGACATCCTCTGAATTAGGCAATCAGCCCCAGCATTTT.

This clonotype was detected only a few times. CDR3 residues: CASRPTGTVGIAMNTEAFF. Here the CDR3 DNA reads TGTGCCAGCAGACCTACCGGGACCGTCGGGATAGCCATGAACACTGAAGCTTTCTTT. The rearrangement joins TRBV6-6 to TRBJ1-1; a weak D match, TRBD1 (5 bases). Trimming pared 6 bases from V and 0 bases from J, leaving 26 bases between. The CDR3 has 19 residues. Germline CDR1 reads MNHNY; CDR2 reads SVGAGI (reference sequence).

The chain links TRBV9 to TRBJ2-7; weak D call: TRBD2 (5 bases). The CDR3 has 14 amino acids. V dropped 3 bases and J dropped 0 bases, with 10 bases sitting between them. The germline CDR1 and CDR2 sequences are SGDLS and YYNGEE. The DNA of the CDR3 is TGTGCCAGCAGCGAGGACTTGAGCTCCTACGAGCAGTACTTC. This translates into CASSEDLSSYEQYF. The full variable domain, with the rest looked up from reference TRBV9 and TRBJ2-7, is DSGVTQTPKHLITATGQRVTLRCSPRSGDLSVYWYQQSLDQGLQFLIQYYNGEERAKGNILERFSAQQFPDLHSELNLSSLELGDSALYFCASSEDLSSYEQYFGPGTRLTVT.

This clonotype has more than one count but fewer than ten. J is TRBJ2-1 and V is TRBV7-6; 9 bases are shared with TRBD2. Germline CDR1 and CDR2: SGHVS and FNYEAQ. The CDR3 has 16 residues. With V trimmed by 2 bases and J by 4 bases, 6 bases remained unmatched. The CDR3 coding sequence is TGTGCCAGCAGCTTAAGGAGCGGGGGGACTTACAATGAGCAGTTCTTC. The encoded protein is CASSLRSGGTYNEQFF.

This clonotype came up a few times. The chain is built from TRBV14 and TRBJ2-3; tentatively, D is TRBD2 (5 bases). The CDR3 consists of 15 residues. Trimming removed 3 bases from V and 0 bases from J, with 10 bases in between. Germline V gives CDR1 SGHDN, CDR2 FVKESK. Here the CDR3 reads CASSQILGSTDTQYF. DNA for the CDR3: TGTGCCAGCAGCCAGATACTAGGAAGCACAGATACGCAGTATTTT.

This clonotype was counted between two and nine times. Germline is not matched at one junction end, which may reflect a read error. J is TRBJ2-7 and V is TRBV4-1, with D maybe TRBD1 (6 bases). The CDR3 is 17 residues long. CDR1 and CDR2 from the germline V gene are MGHRA and YSYEKL. This CDR3 is CASSQDNRDIRTYEQCF. CDR3 bases: TGCGCCAGCAGCCAAGATAACCGGGACATACGAACCTACGAGCAGTGCTTC.